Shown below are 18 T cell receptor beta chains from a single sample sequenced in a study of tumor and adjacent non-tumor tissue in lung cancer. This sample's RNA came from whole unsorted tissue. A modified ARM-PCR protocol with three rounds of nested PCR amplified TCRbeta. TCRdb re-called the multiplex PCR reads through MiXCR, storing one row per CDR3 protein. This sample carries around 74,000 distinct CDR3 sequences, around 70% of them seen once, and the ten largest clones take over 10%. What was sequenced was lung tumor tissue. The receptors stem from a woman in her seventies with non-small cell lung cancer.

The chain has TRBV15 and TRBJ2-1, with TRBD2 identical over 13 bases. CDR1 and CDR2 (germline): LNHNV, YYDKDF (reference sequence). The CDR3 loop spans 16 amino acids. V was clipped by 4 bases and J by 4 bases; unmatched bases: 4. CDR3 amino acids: CATSTGGLAGYNEQFF. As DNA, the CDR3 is TGTGCCACCAGCACGGGGGGACTAGCGGGATACAATGAGCAGTTCTTC.

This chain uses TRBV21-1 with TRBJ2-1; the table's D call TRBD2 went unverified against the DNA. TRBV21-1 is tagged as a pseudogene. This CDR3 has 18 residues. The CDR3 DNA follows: TGTGCCAGCAGCAACTACCTATCAGAAGTAGCGGGAGATAATGAGCAGTTCTTC. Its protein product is CASSNYLSEVAGDNEQFF.

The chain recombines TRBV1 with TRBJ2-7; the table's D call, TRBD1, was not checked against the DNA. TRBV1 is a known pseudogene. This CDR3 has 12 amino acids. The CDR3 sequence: CTSMSQVGEQYF. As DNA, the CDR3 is TGCACCAGCATGTCCCAGGTCGGCGAGCAGTACTTC.

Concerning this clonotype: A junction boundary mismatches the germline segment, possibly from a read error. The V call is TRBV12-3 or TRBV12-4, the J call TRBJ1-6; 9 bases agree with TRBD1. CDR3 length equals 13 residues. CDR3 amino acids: CASSRDRVSHLHF. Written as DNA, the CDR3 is TGTGCCAGCAGTCGGGACAGGGTGTCACACCTCCACTTT.

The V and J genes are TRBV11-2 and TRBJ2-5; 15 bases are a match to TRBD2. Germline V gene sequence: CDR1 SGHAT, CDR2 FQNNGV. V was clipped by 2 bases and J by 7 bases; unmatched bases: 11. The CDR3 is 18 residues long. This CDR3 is CASSLPGLAGGAYMTQYF. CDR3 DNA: TGTGCCAGCAGCTTACCGGGACTAGCGGGGGGCGCGTATATGACCCAGTACTTC.

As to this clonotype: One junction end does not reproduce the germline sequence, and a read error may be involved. CDR3 sequence: CTSSLELAGVNEQFF. The CDR3 nucleotides read TGTACCAGCAGCTTAGAGCTAGCGGGGGTCAATGAGCAGTTCTTC. This chain connects TRBV11-1 to TRBJ2-1, with 10 bases that match TRBD2. CDR3 length: 15 residues. The germline gives CDR1 SGHAT, CDR2 FQDESV (reference sequence).

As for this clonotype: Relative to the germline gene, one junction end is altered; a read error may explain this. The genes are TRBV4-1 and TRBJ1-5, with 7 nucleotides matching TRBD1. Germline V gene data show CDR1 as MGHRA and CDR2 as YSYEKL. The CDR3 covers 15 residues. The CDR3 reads CDSSQADREGQPRHF. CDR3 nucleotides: TGCGACAGCAGCCAGGCAGACAGGGAAGGTCAGCCCCGGCATTTT.

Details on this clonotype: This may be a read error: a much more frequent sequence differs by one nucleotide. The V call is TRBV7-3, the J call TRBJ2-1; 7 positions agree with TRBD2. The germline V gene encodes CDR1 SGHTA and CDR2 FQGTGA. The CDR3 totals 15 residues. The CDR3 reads CACSLGLAVYNEQFF. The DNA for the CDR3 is TGTGCCTGCAGCTTAGGTCTAGCGGTCTACAATGAGCAGTTCTTC.

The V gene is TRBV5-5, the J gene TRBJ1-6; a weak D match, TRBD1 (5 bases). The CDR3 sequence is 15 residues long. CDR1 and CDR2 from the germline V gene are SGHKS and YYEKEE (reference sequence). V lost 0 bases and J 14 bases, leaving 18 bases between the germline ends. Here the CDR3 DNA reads TGTGCCAGCAGCTTGGTATTGCAGGGAAATTTATCCCTCCACTTT. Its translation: CASSLVLQGNLSLHF.

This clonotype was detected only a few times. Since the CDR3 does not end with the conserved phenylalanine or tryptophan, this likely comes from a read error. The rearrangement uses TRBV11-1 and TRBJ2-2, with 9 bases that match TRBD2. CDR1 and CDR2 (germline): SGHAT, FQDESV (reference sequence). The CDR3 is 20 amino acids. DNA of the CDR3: TGTGCCCGCAGCCTTAAAGTCCGGTTTACTAGCGGGCGGAACACCGGGGAGCTGTTTGTT. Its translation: CARSLKVRFTSGRNTGELFV.

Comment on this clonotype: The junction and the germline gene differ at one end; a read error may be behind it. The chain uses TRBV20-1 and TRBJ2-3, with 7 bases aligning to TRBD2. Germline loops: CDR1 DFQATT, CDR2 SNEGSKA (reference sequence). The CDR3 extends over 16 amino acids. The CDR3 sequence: CCAGLTSAPSIDTQCF. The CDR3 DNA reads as TGCTGTGCCGGACTTACTAGCGCTCCATCGATAGATACGCAGTGTTTT.

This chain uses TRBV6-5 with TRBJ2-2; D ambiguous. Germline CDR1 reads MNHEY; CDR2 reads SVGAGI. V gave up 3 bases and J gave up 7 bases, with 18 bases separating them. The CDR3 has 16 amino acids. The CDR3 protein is CASSYLDVGRNGELFF. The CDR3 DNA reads TGTGCCAGCAGTTATCTGGATGTCGGGCGTAACGGGGAGCTGTTTTTT.

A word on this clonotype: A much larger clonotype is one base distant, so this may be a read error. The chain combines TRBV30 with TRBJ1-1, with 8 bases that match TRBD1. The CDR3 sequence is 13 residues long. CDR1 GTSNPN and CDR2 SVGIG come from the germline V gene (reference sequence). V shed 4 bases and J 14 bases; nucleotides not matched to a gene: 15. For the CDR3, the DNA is TGTGCCTGGAATGCGGACAGGGTTAACCCCCAATTCTTT. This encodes CAWNADRVNPQFF.

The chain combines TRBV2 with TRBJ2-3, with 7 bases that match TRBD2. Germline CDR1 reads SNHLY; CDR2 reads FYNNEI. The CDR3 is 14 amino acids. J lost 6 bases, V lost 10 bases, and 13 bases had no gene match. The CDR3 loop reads CANSREGREDTQYF. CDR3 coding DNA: TGTGCCAACAGCAGGGAGGGCCGGGAGGATACGCAGTATTTT.

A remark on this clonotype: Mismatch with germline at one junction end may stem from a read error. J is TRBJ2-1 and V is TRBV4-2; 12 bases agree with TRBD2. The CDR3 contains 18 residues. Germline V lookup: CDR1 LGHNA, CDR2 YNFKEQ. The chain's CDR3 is CAGSPGLASGGVQREQFF. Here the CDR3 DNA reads TGTGCCGGCAGCCCGGGCCTCGCTAGCGGGGGGGTTCAACGGGAGCAGTTCTTC.

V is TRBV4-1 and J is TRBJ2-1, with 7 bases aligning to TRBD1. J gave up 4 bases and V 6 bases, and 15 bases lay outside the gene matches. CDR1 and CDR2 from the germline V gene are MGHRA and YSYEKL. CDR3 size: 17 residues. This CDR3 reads CASSLPPTGEPYNEQFF. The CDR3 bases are TGCGCCAGCAGTCTCCCCCCCACAGGGGAACCTTACAATGAGCAGTTCTTC.

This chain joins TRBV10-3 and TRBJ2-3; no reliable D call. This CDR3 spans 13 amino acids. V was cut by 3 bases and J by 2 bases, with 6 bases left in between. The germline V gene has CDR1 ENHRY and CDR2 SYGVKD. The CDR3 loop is CAISEYNTDTQYF. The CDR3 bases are TGTGCCATCAGTGAATACAACACAGATACGCAGTATTTT.

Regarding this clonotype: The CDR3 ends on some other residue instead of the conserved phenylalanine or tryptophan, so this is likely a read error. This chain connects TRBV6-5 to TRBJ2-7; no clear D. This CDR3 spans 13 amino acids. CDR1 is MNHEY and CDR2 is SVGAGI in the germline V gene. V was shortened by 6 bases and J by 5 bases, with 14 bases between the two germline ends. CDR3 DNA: TGTGCCAGCAGGTCTTCGGAACTCGACGAGCAGTACTAC. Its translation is CASRSSELDEQYY.